This T cell receptor (beta chain) was sequenced during a study of shared clonotypes between healthy human individuals. General study findings and limits: Donor scarcity curtailed the genetic and exposure-history diversity represented herein. Only blood was sampled; tissue repertoires likely differ.

This CDR3 comprises 18 residues. Germline values: CDR1 SGHDT, CDR2 YYEEEE. V lost 0 bases, J lost 0 bases, and 7 bases stayed unmatched. Sequencing was at deep level. TCRdb keeps only in-frame clones here, not all; method: immunoSEQ multiplex PCR. The top ten clones hold roughly a tenth of a sample with approximately 340,000 clones, about 70% of them seen once. Comments on this clone: What it binds is unknown.

The chain links TRBV5-6 to TRBJ2-4; 9 nucleotides line up with TRBD2. This sequence was found in a man aged 25 to 40 in good health. Sequencing input: memory CD4+ T cells sorted from blood. Specified subset: CD45RA-negative fraction. CDR3: CASSLVGSGSVAKNIQYF. The CDR3 DNA follows: TGTGCCAGCAGCTTGGTGGGTAGCGGGAGTGTAGCCAAAAACATTCAGTACTTC.